This T cell receptor beta chain was found in a study of T cell responses to AZD1222 COVID-19 vaccine. Study-wide results and limits: Close to half of spike-specific TCRs reportedly recognize unmutated variant regions. Mostly white British, mostly female donors; authors suggested clonal diversity may be underestimated. Repertoire sampling occurred only after the peak T cell response.

In germline, CDR1 is SGHRS, CDR2 YFSETQ. Trimming left V 4 bases short and J 1 base short, with 14 bases between. The CDR3 contains 15 residues. Using immunoSEQ multiplex PCR, the repertoire was profiled, and TCRdb retains in-frame clones only, with some absent. The data hold 150,000 to 180,000 clones, with roughly 90% observed a single time. Comments on this clone: Antigen specificity is unknown.

This clonotype was sampled from an adult in good health. Material: peripheral blood, obtained on day 0 of AZD1222 vaccination. V usage is TRBV5-1 and J usage is TRBJ1-1, with a tentative D call TRBD1 (6 bases). Here the CDR3 DNA reads TGCGCCAGCAGCCTAACTGGGGGGCAGAACACTGAAGCTTTCTTT. Protein: CASSLTGGQNTEAFF.